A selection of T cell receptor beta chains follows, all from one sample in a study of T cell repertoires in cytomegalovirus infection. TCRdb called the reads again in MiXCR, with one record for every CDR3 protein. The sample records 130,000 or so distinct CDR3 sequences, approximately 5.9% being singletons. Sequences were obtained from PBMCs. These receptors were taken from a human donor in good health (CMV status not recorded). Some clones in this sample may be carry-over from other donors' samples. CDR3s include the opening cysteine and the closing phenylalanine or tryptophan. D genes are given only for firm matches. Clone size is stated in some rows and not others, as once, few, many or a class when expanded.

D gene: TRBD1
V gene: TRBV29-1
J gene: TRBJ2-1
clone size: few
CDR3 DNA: TGCAGCGTATCACCGGGAGGGACAGGGGGTAATGAGCAGTTCTTC
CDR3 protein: CSVSPGGTGGNEQFF

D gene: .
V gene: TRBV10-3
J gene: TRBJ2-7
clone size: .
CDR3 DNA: TGTGCCATCAGTGAGTCTGGGGGGGCCCCCCGGGACGAGCAGTACTTC
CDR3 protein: CAISESGGAPRDEQYF

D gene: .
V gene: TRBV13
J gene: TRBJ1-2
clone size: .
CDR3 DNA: TGTGCCAGCAGCTACGGAGGGGGGGATGGCTACACCTTC
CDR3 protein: CASSYGGGDGYTF

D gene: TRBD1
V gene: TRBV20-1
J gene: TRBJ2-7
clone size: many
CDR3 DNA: TGCAGTGCTTACGGAACGGGACAGGCCCATTACGAGCAGTACTTC
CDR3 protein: CSAYGTGQAHYEQYF

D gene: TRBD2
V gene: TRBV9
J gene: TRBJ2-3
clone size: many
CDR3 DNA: TGTGCCAGCAGCGGGCGACTAGCGGGGGGGCAAGATACGCAGTATTTT
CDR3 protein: CASSGRLAGGQDTQYF

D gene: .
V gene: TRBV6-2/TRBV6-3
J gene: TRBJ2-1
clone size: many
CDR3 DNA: TGTGCCAGCAGTTACCCTGGAGCTTGGGCCGATGAGCAGTTCTTC
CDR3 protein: CASSYPGAWADEQFF

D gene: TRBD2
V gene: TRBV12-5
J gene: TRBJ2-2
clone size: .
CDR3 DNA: TGTGCTGGGTCCCGGGGGGGCACCGGGGATCTGTTTTTT
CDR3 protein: CAGSRGGTGDLFF

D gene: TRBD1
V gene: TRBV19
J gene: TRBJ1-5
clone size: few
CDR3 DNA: TGTGCCAGTAGTATACTGGACAGGGTCCAGCCCCAGCATTTT
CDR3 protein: CASSILDRVQPQHF

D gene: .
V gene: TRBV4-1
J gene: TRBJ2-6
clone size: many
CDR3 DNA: TGCGCCAGCAGCCAAGATCTGACAGCGAGTCGCTCTGGGGCCAACGTCCTGACTTTC
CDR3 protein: CASSQDLTASRSGANVLTF

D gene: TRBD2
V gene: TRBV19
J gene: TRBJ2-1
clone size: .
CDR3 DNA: TGTGCCAGTAGCATCCGGGGGGGTACCTACAATGAGCAGTTCTTC
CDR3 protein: CASSIRGGTYNEQFF

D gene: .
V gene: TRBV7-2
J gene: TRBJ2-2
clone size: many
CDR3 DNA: TGTGCCAGCAGACTGGCAGGGACGAACACCGGGGAGCTGTTTTTT
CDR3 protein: CASRLAGTNTGELFF

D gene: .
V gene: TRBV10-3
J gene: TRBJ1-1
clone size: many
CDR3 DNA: TGTGCCACGGGAAGCAGGGGAGCTGAAGCTTTCTTT
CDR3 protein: CATGSRGAEAFF

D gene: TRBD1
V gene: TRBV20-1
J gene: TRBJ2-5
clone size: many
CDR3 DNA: TGCAGTGCGGACCCCGGGACAGGGTTTTTGGAGACCCAGTACTTC
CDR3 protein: CSADPGTGFLETQYF